This T cell receptor (beta chain) stems from a study of shared clonotypes between healthy human individuals. Points on this clone: Its specificity is not known.

Per the germline V gene, CDR1 is LNHNV and CDR2 is YYDKDF (reference sequence). J lost 0 bases, V lost 0 bases, and 9 bases had no gene match. This CDR3 is 19 amino acids long. The authors distributed each subset's genomic DNA evenly over several immunoSEQ plates. The protocol was immunoSEQ multiplex PCR, while the TCRdb copy is restricted to in-frame clones and leaves out a portion. This repertoire shows about 1 million clones, 65% to 80% found once; its top ten account for roughly 1.4%. The study's findings and limits: Naive subsets typically showed greater estimated richness than memory subsets. Researchers sampled blood only, noting tissue repertoires likely differ.

The sequence was collected from a man between 18 and 35 years old in good health. Material: memory CD4+ T cells sorted from blood. As to subset: CD45RA-negative fraction. The chain employs TRBV15 and TRBJ1-5; 9 bases agree with TRBD1. The chain's CDR3 is CATSRDRDRARDSNQPQHF. CDR3 bases: TGTGCCACCAGCAGAGATCGGGACAGGGCAAGGGATAGCAATCAGCCCCAGCATTTT.